This TCR beta chain was recorded in a study of cytomegalovirus exposure and HLA in healthy donors. Whole-study findings and limits: Cytomegalovirus association was assigned to around 150 TCR beta chains. The availability of immune exposure information extended only to CMV serostatus.

This clone was observed a handful of times. Its antigen is not identified. Germline V lookup: CDR1 MNHNS, CDR2 SASEGT. V lost 6 bases to trimming and J lost 7 bases; unmatched junction nucleotides: 7. The CDR3 totals 14 residues. PCR was performed using 60 Vbeta and 13 Jbeta primers. The repertoire was sequenced with immunoSEQ multiplex PCR; TCRdb's copy has only in-frame clones and lacks some. The repertoire has approximately 240,000 clones, 70% to 85% of them found once; the top ten carry less than 3.5%. The clonotype comes from a woman between 55 and 75 years old in good health and CMV-seropositive. Sequenced material: PBMCs. This rearrangement joins TRBV6-1 to TRBJ1-3; 9 bases agree with TRBD1. The CDR3 DNA follows: TGTGCCAGCAGCAAACAGGGGGCTCGGAACACCATATATTTT. Translating it yields CASSKQGARNTIYF.